Listed below are T cell receptor beta chains from one sample, sequenced in a study of spatial heterogeneity in lung cancer. Each CDR3 protein gets one entry after TCRdb re-called the 5' RACE reads with MiXCR. The table records some 3,000 distinct CDR3 sequences, 25% to 40% of them present only once. This specimen consisted of PBMCs, obtained at surgery. These receptors came from a male donor with early-stage non-small cell lung cancer. CDR3s include the opening cysteine and the closing phenylalanine or tryptophan. Each record gives: D gene, V gene, J gene, clone size, CDR3 protein, CDR3 DNA. D genes are given only for firm matches. For some rows the clone size is stated as once, few or many, or as a class when expanded; others skip it.

-,TRBV29-1,TRBJ1-2,few,CSVEWPVGGYTF,TGCAGCGTTGAATGGCCGGTCGGAGGCTACACCTTC
-,TRBV15,TRBJ2-7,medium-sized,CATSSYGGTYEQYF,TGTGCCACCAGCAGTTATGGTGGGACCTACGAGCAGTACTTC
-,TRBV24-1,TRBJ2-5,few,CATSDLGGARGVEETQYF,TGTGCCACCAGTGATTTGGGCGGGGCCAGGGGAGTGGAAGAGACCCAGTACTTC
TRBD1,TRBV6-4,TRBJ2-1,many,CASSDNPGQGYEQFF,TGTGCCAGCAGTGACAATCCGGGACAGGGGTATGAGCAGTTCTTC
TRBD1,TRBV4-1,TRBJ1-1,-,CASSQGDSMNTEAFF,TGCGCCAGCAGCCAGGGGGACAGCATGAACACTGAAGCTTTCTTT
TRBD1,TRBV28,TRBJ1-1,few,CASTRTGRGAEAFF,TGTGCCAGCACCCGGACAGGGAGGGGCGCTGAAGCTTTCTTT
TRBD2,TRBV14,TRBJ2-1,once,CASSQGGTAGVYNEQFF,TGTGCCAGCAGCCAAGGAGGAACAGCGGGGGTCTACAATGAGCAGTTCTTC
-,TRBV6-1,TRBJ2-6,many,CASSEDLGSGANVLTF,TGTGCCAGCAGTGAAGACCTGGGCTCTGGGGCCAACGTCCTGACTTTC
TRBD1,TRBV25-1,TRBJ2-7,-,CASSGIPGQLSYEQYF,TGTGCCAGCAGTGGAATTCCGGGACAGCTCTCCTACGAGCAGTACTTC
TRBD1,TRBV2,TRBJ1-5,-,CASSAGTGAGQPQHF,TGTGCCAGCAGCGCCGGGACAGGGGCAGGTCAGCCCCAGCATTTT
TRBD1,TRBV5-1,TRBJ1-5,many,CASSLGTGGQPQHF,TGCGCCAGCAGCTTGGGGACAGGGGGTCAGCCCCAGCATTTT
-,TRBV3-1,TRBJ1-2,-,CASSQDRSPSYGYTF,TGTGCCAGCAGCCAAGATCGAAGCCCCTCCTATGGCTACACCTTC
TRBD2,TRBV6-5,TRBJ2-7,many,CASSYGGGAGGEQYF,TGTGCCAGCAGTTACGGCGGGGGGGCCGGCGGCGAGCAGTACTTC
-,TRBV12-3/TRBV12-4,TRBJ2-2,many,CASRRQDTGELFF,TGTGCCAGCAGGAGACAGGACACCGGGGAGCTGTTTTTT
-,TRBV11-2,TRBJ2-7,many,CASSPPTRPYEQYF,TGTGCCAGCAGCCCCCCGACTAGGCCCTACGAGCAGTACTTC
TRBD1,TRBV29-1,TRBJ2-7,many,CSVEDLDRARGEQYF,TGCAGCGTTGAAGATCTGGACAGGGCTCGGGGCGAGCAGTACTTC
TRBD1,TRBV13,TRBJ2-7,-,CASSLYRGPYEQYF,TGTGCCAGCAGCTTGTACAGGGGGCCCTACGAGCAGTACTTC
-,TRBV5-1,TRBJ2-7,-,CVSTRDGAYEQYF,TGCGTCAGCACCCGGGACGGAGCCTACGAGCAGTACTTC
-,TRBV19,TRBJ1-2,-,CASRNTGGDGRSGYTF,TGTGCCAGTAGGAACACGGGAGGAGACGGAAGATCTGGCTACACCTTC
TRBD1,TRBV6-6,TRBJ1-5,few,CASSNQGQGRQPQHF,TGTGCCAGCAGTAACCAGGGACAGGGTAGGCAGCCCCAGCATTTT
TRBD2,TRBV11-2,TRBJ2-7,-,CASSSVAGAYEQYF,TGTGCCAGCAGCTCGGTAGCGGGGGCCTACGAGCAGTACTTC
-,TRBV6-2/TRBV6-3,TRBJ2-1,many,CASSYTPGTHYGQFF,TGTGCCAGCAGTTATACACCGGGGACCCATTATGGGCAGTTCTTC